A single sample is the source of the 18 T cell receptor beta chains below, sequenced in a study of T cell responses to AZD1222 COVID-19 vaccine. Libraries were prepared by immunoSEQ multiplex PCR; TCRdb keeps only in-frame clonotypes and omits some of them. The table shows 100,000 to 120,000 clones, with 88% occurring only once. The material was peripheral blood, obtained on day 0 of AZD1222 vaccination. The receptors come from an adult in good health.

The gene calls are TRBV19 and TRBJ1-4, with TRBD1 matching 8 bases. The CDR3 length is 12 residues. Trimming took 10 bases from V and 5 from J; bases not matched to a gene: 3. Germline CDR1 is LNHDA and CDR2 is SQIVND (reference sequence). CDR3 protein: CATRQGNEKLFF. In DNA, the CDR3 is TGTGCCACCAGACAGGGGAATGAAAAACTGTTTTTT.

The V and J genes are TRBV4-1 and TRBJ2-2; D gene unclear. Trimming took off 6 bases at V and 0 bases at J, with 8 bases between the two ends. The CDR3 totals 14 residues. The V gene's germline CDR1 is MGHRA and CDR2 YSYEKL. The DNA of the CDR3 is TGCGCCAGCAGGGTTACAGCGAACACCGGGGAGCTGTTTTTT. It yields the protein CASRVTANTGELFF.

This clone was detected only a few times. The chain uses TRBV4-1 and TRBJ1-1; a possible D gene is TRBD1 (6 bases). Per the germline V gene, CDR1 is MGHRA and CDR2 is YSYEKL. V lost 0 bases and J 4 bases, leaving 15 bases between the germline ends. This CDR3 has 16 residues. The CDR3 DNA reads TGCGCCAGCAGCCAAGATTGGAGTGTACAGGGCACTGAAGCTTTCTTT. Residues: CASSQDWSVQGTEAFF.

The chain is built from TRBV3-1 (or the pseudogene TRBV3-2) and TRBJ2-3; TRBD2 agrees at 9 bases. The germline V gene encodes CDR1 LGHDT and CDR2 YNNKEL (reference sequence). CDR3 size: 15 residues. V gave up 2 bases and J gave up 1 base; unmatched junction bases: 1. The CDR3 sequence: CASSQRLAGTDTQYF. In DNA, the CDR3 is TGTGCCAGCAGCCAACGACTAGCGGGCACAGATACGCAGTATTTT.

This clone was counted between two and nine times. V is TRBV6-5 and J is TRBJ1-1; D unresolved. The germline V gene has CDR1 MNHEY and CDR2 SVGAGI. With 6 bases removed from V and 2 bases from J, the gap between germline ends came to 16 bases. This CDR3 contains 15 residues. CDR3 in amino acids: CASRLTEFGNTEAFF. DNA for the CDR3: TGTGCCAGCAGACTCACAGAGTTCGGAAACACTGAAGCTTTCTTT.

This chain connects TRBV11-2 to TRBJ1-1; no definite D call. CDR3 length equals 11 residues. Germline V lookup: CDR1 SGHAT, CDR2 FQNNGV. Deletions cut 2 bases from V and 7 bases from J, with 5 bases between. This CDR3 reads CASSLPDEAFF. The CDR3 nucleotides read TGTGCCAGCAGCTTACCAGATGAAGCTTTCTTT.

This chain uses TRBV6-5 with TRBJ1-6, with 9 positions matching TRBD1. There are 15 residues in the CDR3. Germline lookup yields CDR1 MNHEY and CDR2 SVGAGI. V lost 7 bases and J lost 9; bases outside the gene matches: 10. The CDR3 sequence: CASTPDRGLISPLHF. The CDR3 DNA reads as TGTGCCAGCACCCCGGACAGGGGTCTTATTTCACCCCTCCACTTT.

This clone was seen once. The genes are TRBV19 and TRBJ1-1, with TRBD1 matching 7 bases. CDR3 length: 15 residues. Trimming cost V 5 bases and J 6 bases; bases outside gene matches: 12. Germline-derived CDR1 and CDR2 are LNHDA and SQIVND (reference sequence). The CDR3 region is CASSEGARGSPEAFF. The CDR3 bases are TGTGCCAGTAGTGAGGGGGCGCGGGGTTCCCCTGAAGCTTTCTTT.

This clone appeared a few times. The rearrangement links TRBV19 to TRBJ2-6, with TRBD1 identical over 7 bases. Germline trimming cut 8 bases from V and 2 bases from J; bases unmatched to any gene: 6. The CDR3 extends over 15 amino acids. From germline, CDR1 is LNHDA and CDR2 SQIVND (reference sequence). The CDR3 loop is CASATGVTGANVLTF. DNA of the CDR3: TGTGCCAGTGCCACAGGGGTTACTGGGGCCAACGTCCTGACTTTC.

This clone was counted once. The chain recombines TRBV30 with TRBJ1-2, with a weak D call TRBD1 (5 bases). CDR1 and CDR2 (germline): GTSNPN, SVGIG (reference sequence). Trimming left V 2 bases short and J 6 bases short, with 13 bases between. CDR3 length: 13 residues. CDR3 region: CAWSSGRRNGYTF. The CDR3 nucleotides read TGTGCCTGGAGTTCGGGACGGCGGAATGGCTACACCTTC.

This clone was found a few times. The chain couples TRBV29-1 to TRBJ2-7; 8 bases match TRBD2. Germline loops: CDR1 SQVTM, CDR2 ANQGSEA. V dropped 4 bases and J dropped 3; count of bases not matched to a gene: 5. The CDR3 contains 13 residues. In nucleotides, the CDR3 is TGCAGCGTTGTCCCCAGCGGGAGCTACGAGCAGTACTTC. Protein: CSVVPSGSYEQYF.

The chain uses TRBV5-1 and TRBJ2-1; D remains unclear. V lost 4 bases to trimming and J lost 4 bases, with 12 bases between them. From germline, CDR1 is SGHRS and CDR2 YFSETQ. CDR3 size: 14 residues. The CDR3 DNA is TGCGCCAGCAGCCAAATGGGAAGTTACAATGAGCAGTTCTTC. Protein product: CASSQMGSYNEQFF.

The chain's CDR3 is CASALAWLNSPLHF. The CDR3, as DNA: TGTGCCAGCGCCTTGGCTTGGCTGAATTCACCCCTCCACTTT. The chain has TRBV28 and TRBJ1-6; D is undetermined. Trimming removed 8 bases from V and 7 bases from J, with 15 bases in between. In germline, CDR1 is MDHEN, CDR2 SYDVKM. The CDR3 spans 14 residues. The variable domain in full, with the rest retrieved from reference TRBV28 and TRBJ1-6, is DVKVTQSSRYLVKRTGEKVFLECVQDMDHENMFWYRQDPGLGLRLIYFSYDVKMKEKGDIPEGYSVSREKKERFSLILESASTNQTSMYLCASALAWLNSPLHFGNGTRLTVT.

The chain employs TRBV27 and TRBJ1-3, with a tentative D call TRBD1 (5 bases). The CDR3 sequence is 15 residues long. V was clipped by 3 bases and J by 0 bases, with 9 bases between them. The germline gives CDR1 MNHEY, CDR2 SMNVEV (reference sequence). The CDR3 protein is CASSLSGGSGNTIYF. CDR3 DNA: TGTGCCAGCAGTTTGTCCGGGGGCTCTGGAAACACCATATATTTT.

V usage is TRBV2 and J usage is TRBJ2-2, with D perhaps TRBD2 (5 bases). Germline V lookup: CDR1 SNHLY, CDR2 FYNNEI. V lost 6 bases to trimming and J lost 3 bases, with 5 bases between them. The CDR3 loop spans 12 amino acids. This CDR3 is CASRRDTGELFF. CDR3 bases: TGTGCCAGCAGGCGGGACACCGGGGAGCTGTTTTTT.

The chain recombines TRBV19 with TRBJ1-5; 7 bases are a match to TRBD1. The CDR3 loop spans 14 amino acids. Per germline, CDR1 LNHDA and CDR2 SQIVND (reference sequence). The ends lost 6 bases at V and 3 bases at J; junction bases unmatched: 5. In DNA form, the CDR3 reads TGTGCCAGTAGCCCGACAGGGTCCAATCAGCCCCAGCATTTT. This sequence encodes CASSPTGSNQPQHF.

The V call is TRBV6-1, the J call TRBJ2-7, with D possibly called TRBD1 or TRBD2 (5 bases each). The CDR3 covers 14 residues. V dropped 3 bases and J dropped 3 bases, with 12 bases sitting between them. Germline V gene data show CDR1 as MNHNS and CDR2 as SASEGT. CDR3 sequence reads: CASSEQAGGYEQYF. In DNA form, the CDR3 reads TGTGCCAGCAGTGAGCAGGCTGGGGGCTACGAGCAGTACTTC.

The chain carries TRBV10-2 and TRBJ2-3; 9 nucleotides agree with TRBD1. Germline CDR1 is WSHSY and CDR2 is SAAADI. V was pared by 7 bases and J by 1 base, with 6 bases of the junction left unmatched. The length of the CDR3 is 15 residues. The CDR3 DNA follows: TGCGCCAGCACCGACCGGGACAGGGGCACAGATACGCAGTATTTT. As protein: CASTDRDRGTDTQYF.